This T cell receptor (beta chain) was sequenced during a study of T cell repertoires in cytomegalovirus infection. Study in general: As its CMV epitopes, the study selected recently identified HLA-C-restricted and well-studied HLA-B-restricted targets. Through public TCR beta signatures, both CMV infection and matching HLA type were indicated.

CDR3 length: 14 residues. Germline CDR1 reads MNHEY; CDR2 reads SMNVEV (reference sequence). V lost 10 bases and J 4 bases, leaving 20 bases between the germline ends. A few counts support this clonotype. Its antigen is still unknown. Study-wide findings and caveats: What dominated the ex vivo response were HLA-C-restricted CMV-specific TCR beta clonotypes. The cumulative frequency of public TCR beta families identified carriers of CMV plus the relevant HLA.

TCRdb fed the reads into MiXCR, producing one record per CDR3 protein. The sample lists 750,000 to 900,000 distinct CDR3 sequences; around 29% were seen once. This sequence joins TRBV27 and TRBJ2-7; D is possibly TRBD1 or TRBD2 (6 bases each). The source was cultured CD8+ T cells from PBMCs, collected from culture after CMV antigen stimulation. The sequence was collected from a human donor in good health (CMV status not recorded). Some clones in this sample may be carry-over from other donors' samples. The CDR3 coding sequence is TGTGCCATCGGGAGCCACAGGGAGAATTACGAGCAGTACGTC. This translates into CAIGSHRENYEQYV.